This T cell receptor beta chain came from a study of shared clonotypes between healthy human individuals. The study's findings and limits: At large depth, rarefaction still showed sorted-subset sequencing to be incomplete. Some clonotypes were shared by all four sorted-subset donors, while others were not shared. The non-shared ones had lower generation probabilities than the shared ones.

All donors qualified as healthy HIV-negative adults and had experienced no recent acute infections or vaccinations. The CD4+ fraction was divided into a CD45RA+ naive subset and a CD45RA-negative memory subset. Trimming removed 6 bases from V and 4 bases from J; junction bases left unmatched: 6. CDR1 is SGDLS and CDR2 is YYNGEE in the germline V gene. The CDR3 has 14 amino acids. This clone has more than one count but fewer than ten. Antigen unknown. TCRdb's copy holds only in-frame clones and misses some; the assay was immunoSEQ multiplex PCR. Here the sample spans approximately 2.5 million clones, under 95% being singletons.

The sequenced sample consisted of naive CD4+ T cells from PBMCs. Subset specified: CD45RA+ positively selected. The sequence was obtained from a man aged 18-30 years in good health. Some clones in this sample may be carry-over from other donors' samples. This chain links TRBV9 with TRBJ2-2; TRBD2 agrees at 7 bases. The CDR3 protein is CASTLGGSTGELFF. The CDR3 DNA is TGTGCCAGCACCTTAGGCGGGAGCACCGGGGAGCTGTTTTTT.